These T cell receptor beta chains were read from a single sample in a study of T cell repertoires in cytomegalovirus infection. TCRdb called the reads again in MiXCR, with one record for every CDR3 protein. The sample gives under 150,000 distinct CDR3 sequences, 8% to 9% of which show up once; around 10% is in the top ten. Sequenced sample: PBMCs. Receptors were obtained from a human donor in good health (CMV status not recorded). Some clones in this sample may be carry-over from other donors' samples. Both conserved end residues are part of each CDR3.

V,J,CDR3
TRBV2,TRBJ2-7,CASREGGGNEQYF
TRBV20-1,TRBJ1-4,CSAPGPNEKLFF
TRBV2,TRBJ1-1,CASSGSGTEAFF
TRBV7-6,TRBJ1-3,CASSSAPTEGLTIYF
TRBV28,TRBJ1-1,CASSGPLRSEAFF
TRBV7-8,TRBJ1-6,CASSLGPGVSPLHF
TRBV7-4,TRBJ2-7,CASTLPWYEQYF
TRBV6-4,TRBJ1-4,CASRWGGGEKLFF
TRBV2,TRBJ2-7,CASSVQGVRNEQYF
TRBV29-1,TRBJ1-1,CSDATGYTEAFF
TRBV20-1,TRBJ2-5,CSAREVGGLIEETQYF
TRBV6-2/TRBV6-3,TRBJ2-1,CASTIIANSYNEQFF
TRBV20-1,TRBJ1-2,CSAREGGARGYTF
TRBV12-3/TRBV12-4,TRBJ2-3,CASSLGASGGPRTDTQYF
TRBV5-4,TRBJ2-5,CASSLRDSQETQYF
TRBV7-9,TRBJ2-1,CASSQGRATSYNEQFF
TRBV11-2,TRBJ1-1,CASSPSLGQPGAFF
TRBV7-9,TRBJ2-4,CASSSPGLEDIQYF
TRBV2,TRBJ2-3,CASSPWAGADTQYF
TRBV6-1,TRBJ2-3,CASSDLGRWDTQYF
TRBV6-5,TRBJ2-5,CASSYGQGIGGETQYF
TRBV7-9,TRBJ1-5,CASSPMQPPYSNQPQHF
TRBV7-2,TRBJ2-1,CASSSHSGDSYNEQFF
TRBV28,TRBJ1-2,CASSSGQGYTGYTF
TRBV20-1,TRBJ1-2,CSATGSGYTF
TRBV29-1,TRBJ2-3,CSVRLAGGDTDTQYF
TRBV10-3,TRBJ1-5,CAISAQGINQPQHF
TRBV28,TRBJ1-5,CASRDEARSNQPQHF
TRBV7-3,TRBJ2-1,CASSLRGYYNEQFF
TRBV5-1,TRBJ2-5,CASSWQETQYF